What follows is one TCR beta chain and its context. Germline CDR1 is GTSNPN and CDR2 is SVGIG (reference sequence). CDR3 length: 17 amino acids. V lost 3 bases to trimming and J lost 0 bases, with 20 bases between them. The investigators split CD4+ cells into a CD45RA+ naive subset and a CD45RA-negative memory subset. These data come from a study of shared clonotypes between healthy human individuals. Original processing methods: ImmunoSEQ only sent back junction sequences with no quality scores, so filtering was done differently. Assay used: immunoSEQ multiplex PCR; TCRdb lists only in-frame clones, some missing. The V and J calls and the clone size are those of that table, but D and trimming were determined from the DNA. The sample holds fewer than 1.6 million clones, approximately 98.5% seen once.

The receptor's source is a man aged 25 to 40 in good health. V and J are TRBV30 and TRBJ1-1; a weak D match, TRBD1 (6 bases). Sequencing used naive CD4+ T cells sorted from blood. Specified subset: CD45RA+ positively selected. This CDR3 is CAWRPPGTRRMNTEAFF. CDR3 in DNA: TGTGCCTGGAGGCCCCCCGGGACAAGAAGGATGAACACTGAAGCTTTCTTT.